Given below is one TCR beta chain in context. Its cognate antigen is unknown. This entry comes from a study of cytomegalovirus exposure and HLA in healthy donors. General observations from the study: The listing of approximately 160 TCR beta chains classed them as cytomegalovirus-associated.

The CDR3 totals 16 residues. Germline CDR1 is SNHLY and CDR2 is FYNNEI. The ends lost 3 bases at V and 10 bases at J; junction bases unmatched: 8. TCRdb's copy holds only in-frame clones and misses some; the assay was immunoSEQ multiplex PCR. The repertoire consists of fewer than 400,000 clones, with 70% to 90% occurring once and the leading ten covering 0.9% to 1%. The clonotype was recovered from a man aged 30 to 39 in good health and CMV-seronegative. The rearrangement uses TRBV2 and TRBJ1-6, with TRBD1 identical over 11 bases. The material sequenced was PBMCs. In DNA, the CDR3 is TGTGCCAGCAGTGAGGTTCTGGACAGGGGGCCCTCACCCCTCCACTTT. As protein: CASSEVLDRGPSPLHF.